Each of the 22 T cell receptor beta chains below was sequenced from the same sample in a study of post-analysis software for immune sequencing data (dated by TCRdb to between 2014 and 2016). What the work shows at the level of the full study, not this receptor alone: Patients showed significantly higher frequencies than controls for about 5 TRBV segments, among them TRBV5-6, TRBV5-1 and TRBV20-1.

The receptor library was made with PCR. The listed sequencing device is Illumina HiSeq 2500. To reduce PCR and sequencing biases, unique molecular identifiers were built into the TCR beta cDNA libraries. TCRdb trimmed public reads at Q25 via fastp, called clones via MiXCR and kept in-frame beta chains. Rows with one shared CDR3 protein collapse into an entry with the most common genes and DNA. The table for this sample lists about 400,000 distinct CDR3 sequences; less than 35% of them were counted only once. The ten largest clonotypes hold under 15% of the sample. Antigens of these TCRs are unknown. Specimen: blood. The origin of the receptors is a girl under 18 with multiple sclerosis.

This clonotype has a handful of counts. The genes are TRBV12-3 or TRBV12-4 and TRBJ2-5; no clear D. This CDR3 is 16 amino acids long. Trimming took off 4 bases at V and 2 bases at J, with 17 bases between the two ends. The CDR3 coding sequence is TGTGCCAGCAGTTCTCACCCGCGGACGGATCAAGAGACCCAGTACTTC. Its protein is CASSSHPRTDQETQYF.

This chain connects TRBV12-3 or TRBV12-4 to TRBJ2-7; 10 bases align to TRBD2. There are 18 residues in the CDR3. The V segment lost 6 bases and the J segment 0 bases; nucleotides outside the gene matches: 14. CDR3 sequence reads: CASSLSSGGLGSSYEQYF. As DNA, the CDR3 is TGTGCCAGCAGCCTTTCTAGCGGGGGCCTAGGAAGCTCCTACGAGCAGTACTTC.

In its sample, this clonotype was seen a few times. CDR3 protein: CASSLIGTGFKGNEQFF. The CDR3 DNA follows: TGTGCCAGCAGCTTAATTGGGACAGGGTTTAAAGGGAATGAGCAGTTCTTC. This sequence joins TRBV7-9 and TRBJ2-1, with 9 bases identical to TRBD1. CDR3 length: 17 residues. V lost 2 bases, J lost 7 bases, and 12 bases stayed unmatched. Germline V lookup: CDR1 SEHNR, CDR2 FQNEAQ (reference sequence).

This clonotype was detected a few times. V is TRBV5-1 and J is TRBJ2-5; 7 bases agree with TRBD1. This CDR3 contains 17 residues. Looked up from germline, CDR1 is SGHRS and CDR2 is YFSETQ. The V gene end was trimmed by 0 bases and the J gene end by 11 bases; junction bases not matched to a gene: 19. The CDR3 loop is CASSLGLGGDRPYQQYF. CDR3 DNA sequence: TGCGCCAGCAGCTTGGGATTGGGTGGGGACAGACCCTACCAGCAGTACTTC.

This clonotype was picked up a small number of times. In DNA form, the CDR3 reads TGTGCCAGCAGTTTCGGCAGTTCTAACTATGGCTACACCTTC. Residues: CASSFGSSNYGYTF. The gene calls are TRBV12-3 or TRBV12-4 and TRBJ1-2; D ambiguous. The CDR3 has 14 residues. V was pared by 3 bases and J by 0 bases, with 8 bases between.

This clonotype was recorded a few times. The chain recombines TRBV7-9 with TRBJ2-3; TRBD2 matches 8 bases. The CDR3 sequence is 16 residues long. J lost 2 bases, V lost 2 bases, and 6 bases had no gene match. Germline CDR1 SEHNR, CDR2 FQNEAQ (reference sequence). This CDR3 is CASSLWRGDHTDTQYF. DNA of the CDR3: TGTGCCAGCAGCTTATGGCGGGGGGACCACACAGATACGCAGTATTTT.

The chain employs TRBV4-2 and TRBJ2-3; D might be TRBD2 (6 bases). The germline V gene has CDR1 LGHNA and CDR2 YNFKEQ. CDR3 length equals 16 residues. Trimming took off 0 bases at V and 3 bases at J, with 13 bases between the two ends. The CDR3 spells CASSQEPGGRTDTQYF. CDR3 DNA: TGTGCCAGCAGCCAAGAACCCGGGGGAAGGACAGATACGCAGTATTTT.

The chain uses TRBV4-1 and TRBJ2-4; D is undetermined. CDR3 length equals 16 residues. Trimming removed 0 bases from V and 3 bases from J, with 12 bases in between. CDR1 and CDR2 from the germline V gene are MGHRA and YSYEKL. This CDR3 is CASSQDTSLDKNIQYF. CDR3 bases: TGCGCCAGCAGCCAAGATACCAGCCTGGACAAAAACATTCAGTACTTC.

In this sample, this clonotype turned up a few times. The chain combines TRBV27 with TRBJ1-1; 8 bases agree with TRBD1. The V segment lost 4 bases and the J segment 5 bases; nucleotides outside the gene matches: 6. Germline CDR1 reads MNHEY; CDR2 reads SMNVEV (reference sequence). The CDR3 totals 14 residues. CDR3 DNA sequence: TGTGCCAGCAGTTCCAACAGGGGGAGGACTGAAGCTTTCTTT. This encodes CASSSNRGRTEAFF.

In regard to this clonotype: This sequence may be a read error, since a much larger clone differs from it by one base. The chain combines TRBV3-1 with TRBJ1-2, with a weak D call TRBD1 (5 bases). The germline V gene encodes CDR1 LGHDT and CDR2 YNNKEL (reference sequence). V was cut by 0 bases and J by 3 bases, with 11 bases left in between. The CDR3 covers 15 residues. CDR3 nucleotides: TGTGCCAGCAGCCAAGACCAGGGACGGGACTATGGCTACACCTTC. Translating it yields CASSQDQGRDYGYTF. Full variable domain (remainder filled in from reference TRBV3-1 and TRBJ1-2): DTAVSQTPKYLVTQMGNDKSIKCEQNLGHDTMYWYKQDSKKFLKIMFSYNNKELIINETVPNRFSPKSPDKAHLNLHINSLELGDSAVYFCASSQDQGRDYGYTFGSGTRLTVV.

This clonotype showed up just a few times. The V and J genes are TRBV14 and TRBJ2-5, with a tentative D call TRBD1 (5 bases). Between the trimmed V and J ends, which lost 0 bases and 11 bases, there was a span of 16 bases. The CDR3 has 14 amino acids. CDR1 is SGHDN and CDR2 is FVKESK in the germline V gene. The CDR3 is CASSQDDSDLEQYF. As DNA, the CDR3 is TGTGCCAGCAGCCAAGACGACAGCGACTTAGAGCAGTACTTC.

The gene calls are TRBV30 and TRBJ2-1; 8 bases fit TRBD1. The closer fit of TRBJ2-7 to the DNA end suggests the J call may be wrong. The germline CDR1 and CDR2 sequences are GTSNPN and SVGIG (reference sequence). The CDR3 is 13 residues long. The CDR3 reads CAWSHDRGGEQYF. Here the CDR3 DNA reads TGTGCCTGGAGTCACGACAGGGGAGGCGAGCAGTACTTC.

This clonotype was detected a few times. This chain connects TRBV10-3 to TRBJ2-1; 15 bases line up with TRBD2. The CDR3 sequence is 18 residues long. The germline gives CDR1 ENHRY, CDR2 SYGVKD. V lost 0 bases to trimming and J lost 5 bases; unmatched junction nucleotides: 5. The CDR3 bases are TGTGCCATCAGTGAGTCGACCTGGACTAGCGGGGGGGACAATGAGCAGTTCTTC. Encoded protein: CAISESTWTSGGDNEQFF.

The chain has TRBV7-2 and TRBJ2-3, with D possibly matching TRBD2 (6 bases). The V and J ends lost 5 bases and 8 bases respectively, with 14 bases between them. This CDR3 spans 13 amino acids. The V gene's germline CDR1 is SGHTA and CDR2 FQGNSA. CDR3 protein: CASSVSARGTQYF. The DNA for the CDR3 is TGTGCCAGCAGCGTATCGGCGCGGGGTACGCAGTATTTT.

The rearrangement uses TRBV7-8 and TRBJ2-5, with D possibly being TRBD1 (6 bases). Trimming left V 4 bases short and J 3 bases short, with 18 bases between. Germline V gene sequence: CDR1 SGHVS, CDR2 FQNEAQ. The CDR3 loop spans 16 amino acids. DNA for the CDR3: TGTGCCAGCAGCTCCCCCCCCTGGACAGAGGAAGAGACCCAGTACTTC. This encodes CASSSPPWTEEETQYF.

This clonotype came up a few times. This chain uses TRBV20-1 with TRBJ2-6; TRBD1 might be the D (6 bases). The CDR3 is 16 amino acids. Trimming left V 4 bases short and J 2 bases short, with 15 bases between. CDR1 is DFQATT, CDR2 SNEGSKA, per germline (reference sequence). CDR3 protein: CSATQGSIAGANVLTF. In DNA, the CDR3 is TGCAGTGCTACTCAGGGGTCCATCGCTGGGGCCAACGTCCTGACTTTC.

This clonotype was seen a few times. The chain uses TRBV29-1 and TRBJ2-3; the D is unclear. Germline CDR1 and CDR2: SQVTM and ANQGSEA. The V gene lost 6 bases and the J gene lost 3 bases, with 13 bases spanning the gap. The CDR3 loop spans 13 amino acids. The CDR3: CSVAPKLTDTQYF. CDR3 nucleotide sequence: TGCAGCGTGGCACCCAAATTAACAGATACGCAGTATTTT.

The J gene is TRBJ1-1, the V gene TRBV20-1; D ambiguous. The germline gives CDR1 DFQATT, CDR2 SNEGSKA (reference sequence). V lost 0 bases and J lost 8, with 7 bases in between. The CDR3 is made up of 11 amino acids. Here the CDR3 DNA reads TGCAGTGCTAGAGAGGGTCCCGAAGCTTTCTTT. This gives the protein CSAREGPEAFF.

The genes are TRBV7-6 and TRBJ1-6, with TRBD1 identical over 7 bases. This CDR3 has 17 residues. Germline assignment: CDR1 SGHVS and CDR2 FNYEAQ. Unmatched junction bases numbered 10, after V lost 1 base and J lost 7 bases. CDR3 in amino acids: CASSLGPRQGPNSPLHF. The CDR3 DNA reads TGTGCCAGCAGCTTAGGACCTCGACAGGGTCCAAATTCACCCCTCCACTTT.

The chain couples TRBV7-2 to TRBJ2-5; 16 nucleotides align to TRBD2. CDR3 length: 16 residues. Trimming removed 3 bases from V and 4 bases from J; junction bases left unmatched: 2. In germline, CDR1 is SGHTA, CDR2 FQGNSA. CDR3 in DNA: TGTGCCAGCAGCTTGGGACTAGCGGGGGGGGTAGAGACCCAGTACTTC. Protein product: CASSLGLAGGVETQYF. The full variable domain, its missing parts supplied by reference TRBV7-2 and TRBJ2-5, is GAGVSQSPSNKVTEKGKDVELRCDPISGHTALYWYRQSLGQGLEFLIYFQGNSAPDKSGLPSDRFSAERTGGSVSTLTIQRTQQEDSAVYLCASSLGLAGGVETQYFGPGTRLLVL.

J is TRBJ1-2 and V is TRBV4-2; no definite D call. CDR3 length: 14 amino acids. CDR1 and CDR2 from the germline V gene are LGHNA and YNFKEQ. V lost 0 bases and J lost 6, with 11 bases in between. The CDR3 protein is CASSQDSRVDGYTF. DNA of the CDR3: TGTGCCAGCAGCCAAGATTCTAGAGTCGATGGCTACACCTTC.

The chain links TRBV7-9 to TRBJ1-5; 7 nucleotides line up with TRBD1. With V trimmed by 5 bases and J by 1 base, 8 bases remained unmatched. This CDR3 is built from 16 residues. Germline loops: CDR1 SEHNR, CDR2 FQNEAQ (reference sequence). The CDR3 is CASSRTGPGSNQPQHF. The CDR3 DNA sequence: TGTGCCAGCAGCAGGACAGGCCCTGGCAGCAATCAGCCCCAGCATTTT.